The 8 T cell receptor beta chains below all came from one sample that was sequenced in a study of T cells in Graves' hyperthyroidism and ophthalmopathy. Amplification yielded TCR beta CDR3 regions, with RNA transcripts as the source. Carried out on the TCR CDR3, a first-round RT-PCR used the HTBI primer set. TCRdb itself ran the multiplex PCR reads through MiXCR, one entry per CDR3 protein. Of 300,000 to 500,000 distinct CDR3 sequences listed, about 14% are singletons. Sequencing input: blood. The receptors originated from a man aged 45-60 years with Graves' ophthalmopathy.

This clonotype was counted many times. In DNA, the CDR3 is TGCAGTGCAGCACAAGGACTAGCGGACCCCTACGAGCAGTACTTC. It is translated as CSAAQGLADPYEQYF. The genes are TRBV20-1 and TRBJ2-7, with 10 bases that match TRBD2. V lost 6 bases to trimming and J lost 2 bases; unmatched junction nucleotides: 10. This CDR3 has 15 residues. Germline CDR1 DFQATT, CDR2 SNEGSKA (reference sequence).

This clonotype has at least ten counts. V is TRBV12-3 or TRBV12-4 and J is TRBJ1-1; possible D gene TRBD1, 6 bases. Trimming cost V 7 bases and J 0 bases, with 15 bases left between them. The CDR3 has 15 residues. The CDR3 DNA follows: TGTGCCAGCAACAAAGGACAGAGCATGAACACTGAAGCTTTCTTT. This encodes CASNKGQSMNTEAFF.

This clonotype showed up just a few times. The chain combines TRBV19 with TRBJ1-6, with 7 bases lining up with TRBD1. Germline loops: CDR1 LNHDA, CDR2 SQIVND (reference sequence). The length of the CDR3 is 16 residues. After removal of 3 bases from V and 8 bases from J, the junction contained 10 bases not matched to a gene. As DNA, the CDR3 is TGTGCCAGTAGTATTATCCCCGGACAGGTTGATTCACCCCTCCACTTT. It translates to CASSIIPGQVDSPLHF.

This clonotype was observed a handful of times. V usage is TRBV5-6 and J usage is TRBJ2-7; no definite D call. The CDR3 contains 16 residues. The germline V and J ends were trimmed by 0 bases and 3 bases, with 16 bases remaining between them. CDR1 and CDR2 from the germline V gene are SGHDT and YYEEEE. The CDR3 DNA reads TGTGCCAGCAGCTTGGGATCGACATTACCCTTCTACGAGCAGTACTTC. Translated, it gives CASSLGSTLPFYEQYF.

The chain uses TRBV25-1 and TRBJ1-2; D is unresolved. The CDR3 consists of 15 residues. With 4 bases removed from V and 5 bases from J, the gap between germline ends came to 17 bases. CDR1 MGHDK and CDR2 SYGVNS come from the germline V gene. The CDR3 DNA reads TGTGCCAGCAGTGGAAGGACGGGCTATTATTATGGCTACACCTTC. Translating gives CASSGRTGYYYGYTF.

V usage is TRBV2 and J usage is TRBJ1-6; tentatively, D is TRBD1 (5 bases). The CDR3 extends over 15 amino acids. CDR1 and CDR2 from the germline V gene are SNHLY and FYNNEI. Trimming took 4 bases from V and 4 from J, leaving 11 bases between them. CDR3 residues: CASSGGTGYNSPLHF. The CDR3 nucleotides read TGTGCCAGCAGTGGAGGGACGGGATATAATTCACCCCTCCACTTT.

There are a few counts of this clonotype. The rearrangement links TRBV10-2 to TRBJ1-5, with unresolved D. The germline V gene encodes CDR1 WSHSY and CDR2 SAAADI. The CDR3 length is 11 residues. The germline V and J ends were trimmed by 9 bases and 6 bases, with 9 bases remaining between them. The CDR3 spells CASGGFQPQHF. CDR3 in DNA: TGCGCCAGTGGTGGGTTTCAGCCCCAGCATTTT.

This clonotype was detected ten times or more. The V and J genes are TRBV30 and TRBJ2-3, with 7 bases identical to TRBD2. Germline V gives CDR1 GTSNPN, CDR2 SVGIG (reference sequence). The CDR3 has 14 amino acids. Germline trimming cut 0 bases from V and 2 bases from J; bases unmatched to any gene: 2. The CDR3 DNA reads as TGTGCCTGGAGTGTGGGGGGGTTCACAGATACGCAGTATTTT. Translated, it gives CAWSVGGFTDTQYF.